Listed here is a single TCR beta chain. Its antigen is unknown. A single record per CDR3 protein comes from TCRdb applying MiXCR to the 5' RACE reads. The sample lists approximately 8,800 distinct CDR3 sequences, 52% occurring once. Points from the study as a whole: Tumor Tregs overlapped most with tumor, then blood, naive CD4+ cells.

This CDR3 contains 13 residues. V was shortened by 6 bases and J by 2 bases, with 11 bases between the two germline ends. Germline CDR1 reads SGHTA; CDR2 reads FQGTGA. The chain combines TRBV7-3 with TRBJ2-7; tentatively, D is TRBD1 (5 bases). Sequencing was done on a sample of memory CD4+ T cells sorted from a lymph node. The subset was: memory CD4+ T cells, CD4+CD45RO+CD25-. The clonotype originates from a female donor with breast cancer. CDR3 region: CASSLVQAYEQYF. The CDR3 nucleotides read TGTGCCAGCAGTTTGGTACAGGCCTACGAGCAGTACTTC.